This T cell receptor beta chain is from a study of T cells in Graves' hyperthyroidism and ophthalmopathy. Amplification of TCR beta CDR3 regions used RNA as the template. The HTBI set primed first-round TCR CDR3 RT-PCR. Each CDR3 protein gets one entry after TCRdb re-called the multiplex PCR reads with MiXCR. The table includes about 400,000 distinct CDR3 sequences, around 14% detected once. Germline lookup yields CDR1 DFQATT and CDR2 SNEGSKA (reference sequence). The CDR3 is 17 residues long. V shed 2 bases and J shed 4 bases, with 22 bases lying between them. Calling Graves' hyperthyroidism stable meant ophthalmopathy did not progress within 18 months. Patients aged 18 to 65 with hyperthyroidism were newly diagnosed, with duration under 2 months. This clonotype was counted ten times or more. The antigen is undetermined. Study-wide points: Patients with ophthalmopathy were separated from those with stable hyperthyroidism by a 13 V-J model.

The chain couples TRBV20-1 to TRBJ2-3; D ambiguous. The receptor was isolated from a woman in her thirties with Graves' hyperthyroidism. Sequencing input: blood. The CDR3 region is CSARSDIETPAPDTQYF. In DNA, the CDR3 is TGCAGTGCTAGAAGTGACATAGAAACCCCTGCCCCAGATACGCAGTATTTT.